The 29 T cell receptor beta chains reported below all come from one sample, sequenced in a study of T cell responses to AZD1222 COVID-19 vaccine. Some clones are missing from TCRdb's copy, which holds only in-frame ones; the method was immunoSEQ multiplex PCR. The top ten hold around 20% of the sample, which has approximately 70,000 clones, around 85% seen once. Sequences were derived from peripheral blood, sampled on day 0 of AZD1222 vaccination. These receptors were taken from an adult in good health.

This clone occurred once. The chain has TRBV30 and TRBJ1-3; TRBD1 agrees at 8 bases. The CDR3 extends over 15 amino acids. The ends lost 4 bases at V and 1 base at J; junction bases unmatched: 6. Germline assignment: CDR1 GTSNPN and CDR2 SVGIG (reference sequence). The CDR3 DNA reads TGTGCCTGGAAAACAGGGGGAAGTTCTGGAAACACCATATATTTT. Encoded protein: CAWKTGGSSGNTIYF.

The genes are TRBV19 and TRBJ2-7, with TRBD1 identical over 7 bases. The CDR3 covers 15 residues. Germline V lookup: CDR1 LNHDA, CDR2 SQIVND (reference sequence). V gave up 6 bases and J gave up 4 bases; unmatched junction bases: 12. CDR3 nucleotide sequence: TGTGCCAGTAGCATTTCTATGGGGACAGTGTACGAGCAGTACTTC. Its protein is CASSISMGTVYEQYF.

In DNA, the CDR3 is TGTGCCAGCAGTTACTCGAATAGGGAGGGGAACACTGAAGCTTTCTTT. It translates to CASSYSNREGNTEAFF. V is TRBV6-5 and J is TRBJ1-1; D is uncertain. Trimming removed 0 bases from V and 1 base from J, with 12 bases in between. The germline CDR1 and CDR2 sequences are MNHEY and SVGAGI. The CDR3 loop spans 16 amino acids.

This rearrangement joins TRBV3-1 (or the pseudogene TRBV3-2) to TRBJ2-5; no firm D call. CDR3 length: 14 residues. The V gene's germline CDR1 is LGHDT and CDR2 YNNKEL (reference sequence). Trimming cost V 1 base and J 3 bases, with 9 bases left between them. The CDR3 nucleotides are TGTGCCAGCAGCCAAGCATCGGGCAAAGAGACCCAGTACTTC. Translation gives CASSQASGKETQYF.

As for this clone: Germline and junction disagree at one end, which may indicate a read error. The chain has TRBV7-7 and TRBJ2-5, with D possibly matching TRBD2 (7 bases). Germline CDR1 SSHAT, CDR2 FNYEAQ (reference sequence). This CDR3 region has 14 residues. Here the CDR3 DNA reads TGTGCTAGCAGCTTTGGGGGGGCAGGAGAGACCCAGTACTTC. This gives the protein CASSFGGAGETQYF. Drawing the rest from reference TRBV7-7 and TRBJ2-5, the complete variable domain is GAGVSQSPRYKVTKRGQDVTLRCDPISSHATLYWYQQALGQGPEFLTYFNYEAQPDKSGLPSDRFSAERPEGSISTLTIQRTEQRDSAMYRCASSFGGAGETQYFGPGTRLLVL.

This sequence joins TRBV3-1 (or the pseudogene TRBV3-2) and TRBJ2-3, with 8 bases aligning to TRBD2. CDR1 is LGHDT and CDR2 is YNNKEL in the germline V gene (reference sequence). The V and J ends lost 0 bases and 1 base, in that order; junction bases with no gene match: 6. The length of the CDR3 is 17 residues. The CDR3 DNA sequence: TGTGCCAGCAGCCAAGAGGGGCGGGGGGTCGGCACAGATACGCAGTATTTT. It specifies CASSQEGRGVGTDTQYF.

V usage is TRBV5-5 and J usage is TRBJ2-3; D unclear. Trimming left V 4 bases short and J 4 bases short, with 13 bases between. CDR1 is SGHKS and CDR2 is YYEKEE in the germline V gene (reference sequence). The CDR3 spans 14 residues. Here the CDR3 reads CASSPTNRADTQYF. The DNA for the CDR3 is TGTGCCAGCAGCCCTACCAATAGGGCAGATACGCAGTATTTT. The full variable domain, rest sourced from reference TRBV5-5 and TRBJ2-3, is DAGVTQSPTHLIKTRGQQVTLRCSPISGHKSVSWYQQVLGQGPQFIFQYYEKEERGRGNFPDRFSARQFPNYSSELNVNALLLGDSALYLCASSPTNRADTQYFGPGTRLTVL.

There are a few counts of this clone. The V call is TRBV12-3 or TRBV12-4, the J call TRBJ1-4; perhaps TRBD1 as D (6 bases). This CDR3 is built from 13 residues. Trimming left V 7 bases short and J 0 bases short, with 6 bases between. The CDR3 protein is CASKGATNEKLFF. The CDR3 coding sequence is TGTGCCAGCAAGGGGGCAACTAATGAAAAACTGTTTTTT.

The V and J genes are TRBV10-1 and TRBJ2-1, with a possible D match to TRBD1 (6 bases). Trimming shortened V by 4 bases and J by 4 bases, and 11 bases separated the two germline ends. CDR3 length: 14 amino acids. The germline gives CDR1 WNHNN, CDR2 SYGVQD (reference sequence). In DNA, the CDR3 is TGCGCCAGCAGTGGTGGGACACAATACAATGAGCAGTTCTTC. As protein: CASSGGTQYNEQFF.

This chain links TRBV6-5 with TRBJ1-2, with unresolved D. V lost 5 bases to trimming and J lost 7 bases, with 14 bases between them. The V gene's germline CDR1 is MNHEY and CDR2 SVGAGI. The CDR3 is 13 residues long. CDR3 loop: CASSPDRNRGYTF. The DNA of the CDR3 is TGTGCCAGCAGTCCCGACCGAAATCGTGGCTACACCTTC.

For the CDR3, the DNA is TGTGCCAGCAGCCGCGGGACAGCCTACAATGAGCAGTTCTTC. This translates into CASSRGTAYNEQFF. V and J are TRBV7-3 and TRBJ2-1; D may be TRBD1 (7 bases). Looked up from germline, CDR1 is SGHTA and CDR2 is FQGTGA. The CDR3 extends over 14 amino acids. V lost 5 bases and J 2 bases, leaving 10 bases between the germline ends.

The chain combines TRBV2 with TRBJ2-7; TRBD2 aligns across 12 bases. In germline, CDR1 is SNHLY, CDR2 FYNNEI. This CDR3 has 14 residues. With V trimmed by 7 bases and J by 5 bases, 6 bases remained unmatched. The CDR3 DNA follows: TGTGCCAGCACGGCTAGCGGGAGGGATAACGAGCAGTACTTC. This translates into CASTASGRDNEQYF.

This rearrangement joins TRBV29-1 to TRBJ1-2; a possible D gene is TRBD1 (6 bases). In germline, CDR1 is SQVTM, CDR2 ANQGSEA. This CDR3 spans 16 amino acids. The germline V and J ends were trimmed by 6 bases and 4 bases, with 24 bases remaining between them. The CDR3: CSVLIGGTRGIYGYTF. The CDR3, as DNA: TGCAGCGTCCTCATAGGGGGGACCAGGGGAATCTATGGCTACACCTTC. Combining the CDR3 with reference TRBV29-1 and TRBJ1-2 gives the whole variable domain SAVISQKPSRDICQRGTSLTIQCQVDSQVTMMFWYRQQPGQSLTLIATANQGSEATYESGFVIDKFPISRPNLTFSTLTVSNMSPEDSSIYLCSVLIGGTRGIYGYTFGSGTRLTVV.

The chain links TRBV9 to TRBJ2-7, with a tentative D call TRBD1 (6 bases). CDR3 size: 15 residues. The germline V and J ends were trimmed by 3 bases and 2 bases, with 15 bases remaining between them. Germline assignment: CDR1 SGDLS and CDR2 YYNGEE. CDR3 in amino acids: CASSEGDGGAYEQYF. The CDR3 DNA reads as TGTGCCAGCAGCGAGGGGGACGGTGGGGCCTACGAGCAGTACTTC.

The CDR3 protein is CASSKGGSNTDTQYF. As DNA, the CDR3 is TGTGCCAGTAGTAAGGGGGGCTCGAACACAGATACGCAGTATTTT. The gene calls are TRBV19 and TRBJ2-3; either TRBD1 or TRBD2 may supply D (6 bases each). Trimming cost V 4 bases and J 2 bases, with 13 bases left between them. Looked up from germline, CDR1 is LNHDA and CDR2 is SQIVND (reference sequence). CDR3 length equals 15 residues.

The genes are TRBV23-1 and TRBJ2-2; D is undetermined. TRBV23-1 is filed as an ORF, its function uncertain. Trimming cost V 6 bases and J 0 bases, with 11 bases left between them. The CDR3 is 15 residues long. The CDR3 nucleotides read TGCGCCAGCAGCCTCGCACACCCGAACACCGGGGAGCTGTTTTTT. Protein product: CASSLAHPNTGELFF.

The J gene is TRBJ2-5, the V gene TRBV9, with D perhaps being TRBD1 or TRBD2 (5 bases each). V was shortened by 0 bases and J by 5 bases, with 11 bases between the two germline ends. Germline CDR1 reads SGDLS; CDR2 reads YYNGEE. CDR3 length: 14 amino acids. DNA for the CDR3: TGTGCCAGCAGCGTAGGAGGGGTTAGGGAGACCCAGTACTTC. Protein product: CASSVGGVRETQYF.

In its sample, this clone was seen once. The rearrangement joins TRBV25-1 to TRBJ2-7; D might be TRBD2 (6 bases). The V end lost 3 bases, the J end lost 6 bases, and 15 bases lay between the germline ends. Germline assignment: CDR1 MGHDK and CDR2 SYGVNS. The CDR3 has 14 amino acids. The CDR3 loop is CASSDSGAIVEQYF. The CDR3 nucleotides read TGTGCCAGCAGTGATTCGGGAGCCATTGTCGAGCAGTACTTC.

The gene calls are TRBV5-4 and TRBJ1-1; D may be TRBD1 (5 bases). The length of the CDR3 is 16 residues. CDR1 and CDR2 from the germline V gene are SGHNT and YYREEE (reference sequence). With 0 bases removed from V and 1 base from J, the gap between germline ends came to 13 bases. CDR3 sequence (DNA): TGTGCCAGCAGCTTGGCCCCAGGGAAGGGGAACACTGAAGCTTTCTTT. It encodes CASSLAPGKGNTEAFF.

The chain combines TRBV9 with TRBJ1-2; 7 nucleotides align to TRBD1. This CDR3 region has 13 residues. Germline CDR1 SGDLS, CDR2 YYNGEE. Germline trimming cut 3 bases from V and 7 bases from J; bases unmatched to any gene: 6. In nucleotides, the CDR3 is TGTGCCAGCAGCGGAGAGACAGGGTTTGGCTACACCTTC. It codes for CASSGETGFGYTF.

The chain couples TRBV6-6 to TRBJ2-1; the match to TRBD2 covers 9 bases. Germline V lookup: CDR1 MNHNY, CDR2 SVGAGI (reference sequence). This CDR3 has 15 amino acids. After removal of 0 bases from V and 8 bases from J, the junction contained 5 bases not matched to a gene. The CDR3 DNA follows: TGTGCCAGCAGTTACTCGCGGGGGGGGCCTCATGAGCAGTTCTTC. It encodes CASSYSRGGPHEQFF.

The J gene is TRBJ1-2, the V gene TRBV5-1; the D is unclear. The ends were cut back, 4 bases at V and 2 bases at J, with 9 bases in the middle. The length of the CDR3 is 13 residues. Germline loops: CDR1 SGHRS, CDR2 YFSETQ. CDR3 sequence: CASSNALNYGYTF. CDR3 in DNA: TGCGCCAGCAGCAACGCGTTAAACTATGGCTACACCTTC.

The chain joins TRBV6-1 to TRBJ2-1; D is unclear. Looked up from germline, CDR1 is MNHNS and CDR2 is SASEGT. The CDR3 runs to 13 residues. The germline V and J ends were trimmed by 3 bases and 9 bases, with 12 bases remaining between them. The CDR3 DNA is TGTGCCAGCAGTGAGGGTAGGCGTACTGAGCAGTTCTTC. Protein product: CASSEGRRTEQFF.

The chain employs TRBV9 and TRBJ2-1; D gene ambiguous. CDR1 and CDR2 (germline): SGDLS, YYNGEE. Trimming shortened V by 4 bases and J by 7 bases, and 12 bases separated the two germline ends. CDR3 size: 13 residues. The CDR3 DNA follows: TGTGCCAGCAGCAGTACCGACCGGAATGAGCAGTTCTTC. This codes for CASSSTDRNEQFF.

This chain joins TRBV15 and TRBJ1-1; D is unclear. Between the trimmed V and J ends, which lost 1 base and 2 bases, there was a span of 2 bases. CDR1 is LNHNV, CDR2 YYDKDF, per germline (reference sequence). The CDR3 has 12 residues. The CDR3, as DNA: TGTGCCACCAGCAGAGGTAACACTGAAGCTTTCTTT. It yields the protein CATSRGNTEAFF.

The gene calls are TRBV18 and TRBJ1-6; perhaps TRBD1 as D (6 bases). CDR1 is KGHSH, CDR2 LQKENI, per germline. CDR3 length equals 16 residues. V gave up 3 bases and J gave up 5 bases, with 14 bases separating them. The CDR3 reads CASSPQQGGDNSPLHF. The CDR3 DNA follows: TGTGCCAGCTCACCCCAACAGGGCGGGGATAATTCACCCCTCCACTTT. The entire variable domain, with the rest obtained from reference TRBV18 and TRBJ1-6, is as follows: NAGVMQNPRHLVRRRGQEARLRCSPMKGHSHVYWYRQLPEEGLKFMVYLQKENIIDESGMPKERFSAEFPKEGPSILRIQQVVRGDSAAYFCASSPQQGGDNSPLHFGNGTRLTVT.

J is TRBJ1-2 and V is TRBV3-1 (or the pseudogene TRBV3-2); D gene ambiguous. The germline V gene encodes CDR1 LGHDT and CDR2 YNNKEL (reference sequence). This CDR3 has 14 residues. Deletions cut 0 bases from V and 6 bases from J, with 11 bases between. Here the CDR3 DNA reads TGTGCCAGCAGCCAAGATCCCCCGGGTCATGGCTACACCTTC. This gives the protein CASSQDPPGHGYTF.

This rearrangement joins TRBV5-1 to TRBJ1-2; D might be TRBD1 (6 bases). The ends were cut back, 6 bases at V and 6 bases at J, with 18 bases in the middle. The CDR3 is made up of 14 amino acids. Germline values: CDR1 SGHRS, CDR2 YFSETQ. In DNA, the CDR3 is TGCGCCAGCACCCCTGGGGGCGCGGCGGATGGCTACACCTTC. Its protein product is CASTPGGAADGYTF.

The genes are TRBV6-5 and TRBJ2-1; D may be TRBD2 (6 bases). The V and J ends lost 11 bases and 7 bases respectively, with 21 bases between them. Germline CDR1 MNHEY, CDR2 SVGAGI. The CDR3 is made up of 14 amino acids. This chain's CDR3 is CAVSPRRDGNEQFF. CDR3 DNA sequence: TGTGCCGTCTCCCCTCGGCGGGACGGAAATGAGCAGTTCTTC.